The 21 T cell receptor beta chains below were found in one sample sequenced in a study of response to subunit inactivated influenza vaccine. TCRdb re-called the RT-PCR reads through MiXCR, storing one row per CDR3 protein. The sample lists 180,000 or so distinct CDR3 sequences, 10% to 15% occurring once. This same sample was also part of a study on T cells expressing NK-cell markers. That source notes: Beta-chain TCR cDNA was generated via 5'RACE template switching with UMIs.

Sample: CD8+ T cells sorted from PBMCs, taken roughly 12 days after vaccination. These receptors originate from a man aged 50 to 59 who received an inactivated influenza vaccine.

The chain's CDR3 is CAWSVLRVSYNEQFF. The DNA of the CDR3 is TGTGCCTGGAGTGTATTGCGGGTATCCTACAATGAGCAGTTCTTC. The chain carries TRBV30 and TRBJ2-1; D may be TRBD2 (5 bases). Germline CDR1 and CDR2: GTSNPN and SVGIG (reference sequence). The V gene lost 0 bases and the J gene lost 1 base, with 10 bases spanning the gap. The CDR3 is 15 residues long.

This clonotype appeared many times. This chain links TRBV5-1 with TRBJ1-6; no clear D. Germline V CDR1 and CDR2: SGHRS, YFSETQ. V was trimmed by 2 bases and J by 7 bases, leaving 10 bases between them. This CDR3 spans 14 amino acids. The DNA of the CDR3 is TGCGCCAGCAGCTTTACCGGGAGAAATTCACCCCTCCACTTT. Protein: CASSFTGRNSPLHF.

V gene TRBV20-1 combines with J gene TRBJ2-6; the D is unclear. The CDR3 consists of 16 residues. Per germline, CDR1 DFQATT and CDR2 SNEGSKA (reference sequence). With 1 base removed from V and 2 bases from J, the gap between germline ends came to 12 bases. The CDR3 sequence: CSARGVLTAGANVLTF. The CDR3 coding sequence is TGCAGTGCTAGAGGGGTCCTGACCGCTGGGGCCAACGTCCTGACTTTC.

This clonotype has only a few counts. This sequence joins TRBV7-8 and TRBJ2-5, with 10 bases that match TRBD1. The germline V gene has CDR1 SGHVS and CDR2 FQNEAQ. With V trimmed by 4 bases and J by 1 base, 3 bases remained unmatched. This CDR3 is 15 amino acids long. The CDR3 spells CASSSDRGIQETQYF. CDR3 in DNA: TGTGCCAGCAGCTCGGACAGGGGGATCCAAGAGACCCAGTACTTC.

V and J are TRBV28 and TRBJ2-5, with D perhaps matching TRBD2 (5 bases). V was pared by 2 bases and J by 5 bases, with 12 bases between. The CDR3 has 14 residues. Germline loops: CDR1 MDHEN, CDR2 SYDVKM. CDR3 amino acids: CASSLEAVRETQYF. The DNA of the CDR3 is TGTGCCAGCAGTTTAGAAGCGGTGAGGGAGACCCAGTACTTC.

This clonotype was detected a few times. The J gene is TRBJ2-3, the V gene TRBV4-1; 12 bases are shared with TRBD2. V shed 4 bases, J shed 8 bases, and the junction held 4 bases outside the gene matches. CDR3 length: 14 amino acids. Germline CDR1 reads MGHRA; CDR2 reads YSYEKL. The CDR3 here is CASSPSGRASTQYF. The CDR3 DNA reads TGCGCCAGCAGCCCTAGCGGGAGGGCCAGTACGCAGTATTTT.

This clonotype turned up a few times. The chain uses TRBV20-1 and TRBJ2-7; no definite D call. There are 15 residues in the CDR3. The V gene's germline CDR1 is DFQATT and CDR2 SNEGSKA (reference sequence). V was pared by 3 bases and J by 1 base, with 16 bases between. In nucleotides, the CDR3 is TGCAGTGCTAGTCGCAGTGCCGCCGCTTCCTACGAGCAGTACTTC. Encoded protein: CSASRSAAASYEQYF.

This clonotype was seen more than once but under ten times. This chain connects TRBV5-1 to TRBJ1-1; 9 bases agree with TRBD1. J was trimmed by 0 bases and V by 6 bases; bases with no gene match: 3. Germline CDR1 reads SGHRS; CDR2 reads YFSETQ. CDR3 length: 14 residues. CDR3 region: CASMDRGMNTEAFF. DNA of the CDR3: TGCGCCAGCATGGACAGGGGAATGAACACTGAAGCTTTCTTT.

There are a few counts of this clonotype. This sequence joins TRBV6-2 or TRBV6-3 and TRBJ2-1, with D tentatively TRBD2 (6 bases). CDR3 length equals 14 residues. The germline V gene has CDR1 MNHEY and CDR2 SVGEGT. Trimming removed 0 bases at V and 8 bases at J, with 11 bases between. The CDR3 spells CASSYSGGYHEQFF. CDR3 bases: TGTGCCAGCAGTTACTCGGGGGGTTACCATGAGCAGTTCTTC.

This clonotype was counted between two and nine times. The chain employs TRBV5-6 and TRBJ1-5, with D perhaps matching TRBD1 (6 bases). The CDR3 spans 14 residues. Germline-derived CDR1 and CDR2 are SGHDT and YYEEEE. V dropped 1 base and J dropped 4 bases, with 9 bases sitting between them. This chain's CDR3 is CASSLLQGNQPQHF. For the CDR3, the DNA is TGTGCCAGCAGCTTGCTTCAGGGGAATCAGCCCCAGCATTTT.

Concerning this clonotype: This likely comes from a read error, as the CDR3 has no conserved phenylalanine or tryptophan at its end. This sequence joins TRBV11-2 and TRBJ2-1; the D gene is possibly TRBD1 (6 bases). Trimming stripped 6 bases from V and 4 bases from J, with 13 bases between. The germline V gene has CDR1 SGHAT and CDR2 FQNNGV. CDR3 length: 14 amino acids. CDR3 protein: CASRVVQGYNEQFS. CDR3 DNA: TGTGCCAGCAGGGTTGTACAGGGTTACAATGAGCAGTTCTCC.

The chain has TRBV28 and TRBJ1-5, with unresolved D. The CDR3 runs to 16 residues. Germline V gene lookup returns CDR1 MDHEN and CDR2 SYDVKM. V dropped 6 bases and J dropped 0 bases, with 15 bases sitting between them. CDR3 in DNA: TGTGCCAGCAGCCCATGGTTGGCGTATAGCAATCAGCCCCAGCATTTT. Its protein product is CASSPWLAYSNQPQHF.

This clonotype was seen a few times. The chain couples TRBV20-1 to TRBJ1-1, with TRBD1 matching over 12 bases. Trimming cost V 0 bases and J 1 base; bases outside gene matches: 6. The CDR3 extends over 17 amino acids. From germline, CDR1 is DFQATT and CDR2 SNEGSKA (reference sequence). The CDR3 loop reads CSARDRDRGPGNTEAFF. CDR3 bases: TGCAGTGCTAGAGACCGGGACAGGGGGCCGGGGAACACTGAAGCTTTCTTT.

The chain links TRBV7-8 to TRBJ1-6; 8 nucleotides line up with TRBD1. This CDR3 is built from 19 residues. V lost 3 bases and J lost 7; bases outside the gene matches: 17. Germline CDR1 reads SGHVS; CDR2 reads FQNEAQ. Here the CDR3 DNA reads TGTGCCAGCAGCTTCCGCCGACAGGGGATCCTTGAGAAAAATTCACCCCTCCACTTT. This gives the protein CASSFRRQGILEKNSPLHF.

For the CDR3, the DNA is TGTGCCTGGAGTGGGCGTTATGAGCAGTATTTT. Protein: CAWSGRYEQYF. The J gene is TRBJ2-3, the V gene TRBV30; D not resolved. The CDR3 is 11 residues long. V lost 1 base to trimming and J lost 11 bases, with 10 bases between them. Germline assignment: CDR1 GTSNPN and CDR2 SVGIG (reference sequence).

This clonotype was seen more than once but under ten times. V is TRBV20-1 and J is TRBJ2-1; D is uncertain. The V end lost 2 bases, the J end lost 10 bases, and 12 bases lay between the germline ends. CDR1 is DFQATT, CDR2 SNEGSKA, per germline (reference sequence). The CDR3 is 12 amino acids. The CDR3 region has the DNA TGCAGTGCTAGAAACTGGCACGGGGAGCAGTTCTTC. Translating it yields CSARNWHGEQFF.

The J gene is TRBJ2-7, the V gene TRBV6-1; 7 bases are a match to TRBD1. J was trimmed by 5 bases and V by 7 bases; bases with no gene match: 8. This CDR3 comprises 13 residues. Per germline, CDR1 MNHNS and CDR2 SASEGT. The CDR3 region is CASNPGTVNEQYF. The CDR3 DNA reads TGTGCCAGCAACCCCGGGACAGTCAACGAGCAGTACTTC.

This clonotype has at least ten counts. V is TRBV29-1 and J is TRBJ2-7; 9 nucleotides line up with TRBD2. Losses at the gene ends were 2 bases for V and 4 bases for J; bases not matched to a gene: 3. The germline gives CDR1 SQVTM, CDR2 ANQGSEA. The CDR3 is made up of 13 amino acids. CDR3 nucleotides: TGCAGCGTTGAACTAGCGGGAAGGTACGAGCAGTACTTC. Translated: CSVELAGRYEQYF.

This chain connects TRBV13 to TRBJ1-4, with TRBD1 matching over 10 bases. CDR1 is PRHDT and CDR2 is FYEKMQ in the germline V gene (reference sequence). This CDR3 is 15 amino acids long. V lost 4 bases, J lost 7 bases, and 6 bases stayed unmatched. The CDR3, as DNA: TGTGCCAGCAGCTCCAGACAGGGGGCGAGTGAAAAACTGTTTTTT. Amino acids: CASSSRQGASEKLFF.

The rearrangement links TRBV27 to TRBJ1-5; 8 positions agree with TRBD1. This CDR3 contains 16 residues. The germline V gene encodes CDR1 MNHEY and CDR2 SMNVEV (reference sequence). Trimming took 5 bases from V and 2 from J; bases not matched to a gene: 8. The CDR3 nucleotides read TGTGCCAGCAGTCTGGCCGGGACAGGAGGCAATCAGCCCCAGCATTTT. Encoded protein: CASSLAGTGGNQPQHF.

In nucleotides, the CDR3 is TGTGCCAGCACAGACAGGGATCAAGAGACCCAGTACTTC. Protein sequence: CASTDRDQETQYF. J is TRBJ2-5 and V is TRBV21-1; the tabulated D call, TRBD1, remains unverified against the DNA. TRBV21-1 corresponds to a pseudogene. The CDR3 runs to 13 residues.